The T cell receptor beta chain described here comes from a study of blood T cell repertoires in COVID-19. Data came from immunoSEQ multiplex PCR; TCRdb stores just in-frame clones and leaves some out. In the table there are about 59,000 clones, 91% of which are singletons. V was trimmed by 0 bases and J by 2 bases, leaving 12 bases between them. The CDR3 has 16 residues. Germline V gives CDR1 SGDLS, CDR2 YYNGEE. Sequencing was done on a sample of peripheral blood. The chain couples TRBV9 to TRBJ1-5; D may be TRBD1 (6 bases). This receptor was identified in a human donor in a cohort sampled during active COVID-19. The chain's CDR3 is CASSVVQGGRNQPQHF. DNA for the CDR3: TGTGCCAGCAGCGTAGTACAGGGAGGGCGCAATCAGCCCCAGCATTTT.